The clone carrying this T cell receptor beta chain was seen a handful of times. Its antigen is as yet unknown. This entry comes from a study of identical twins. Study-wide findings and caveats: Monozygotic twins shared more out-of-frame TCR alpha than recombination models predicted.

From germline, CDR1 is LNHNV and CDR2 YYDKDF (reference sequence). The CDR3 runs to 15 residues. The V gene lost 4 bases and the J gene lost 0 bases, with 11 bases spanning the gap. TCRdb fed the 5' RACE reads into MiXCR, producing one record per CDR3 protein. The table shows some 500,000 distinct CDR3 sequences, with more than 13% occurring only once. These data are also associated with another study on yellow fever vaccine responses in identical twins.

This chain joins TRBV15 and TRBJ2-3; no firm D call. The origin of this receptor is a woman aged 18-35 years in good health. Sequencing was carried out using CD4+ T cells sorted from blood. In DNA, the CDR3 is TGTGCCACCAGCACCGGACCCTATAGCACAGATACGCAGTATTTT. Translated, it gives CATSTGPYSTDTQYF.